The sequence of this TCR beta chain was determined in a study of spatial heterogeneity in lung cancer. Overall study results and limits: Tumors with more nonsynonymous mutations had more expanded intratumoral alpha and beta TCRs. When ubiquitous and regional expanded TCRs were counted, their numbers tracked ubiquitous and regional nonsynonymous mutations, respectively. Coverage estimated for tumor T cells reached 6.5% to 8% for alpha chains and about 13% for beta chains.

By proportion, this clonotype is medium-sized. Its antigen is not identified. CDR1 and CDR2 (germline): SGHAT, FQNNGV. The CDR3 covers 13 residues. V shed 4 bases and J shed 3 bases, with 7 bases lying between them. Time point denoted: sample taken at primary tumor resection. From tumor, nontumor lung or frozen PBMC, whole RNA was taken unsorted for sequencing. A unique molecular identifier was carried by every single TCR cDNA molecule. From the 5' RACE reads, TCRdb called clonotypes with MiXCR, one entry per CDR3 protein. The sample contains fewer than 6,000 distinct CDR3 sequences, 13% of which appear only once.

The rearrangement uses TRBV11-2 and TRBJ2-1, with D perhaps given as TRBD1 or TRBD2 (5 bases each). The TCR comes from a female donor with early-stage non-small cell lung cancer. This specimen was lung tumor tissue, taken at surgery. The CDR3 DNA is TGTGCCAGCAGCTCTGGGGGCTACAATGAGCAGTTCTTC. This translates into CASSSGGYNEQFF.